This T cell receptor beta chain was identified in a study of cytomegalovirus exposure and HLA in healthy donors. Study-level points and caveats: Fewer N-insertions (relative to the 666-donor mean) were reportedly seen in an Asian-associated ancestry cluster in a later analysis.

Trimming took off 4 bases at V and 5 bases at J, with 15 bases between the two ends. Germline loops: CDR1 SGHNT, CDR2 YYREEE (reference sequence). The CDR3 has 14 amino acids. This PCR relied on a set of 60 Vbeta primers and 13 Jbeta primers. Sequencing was performed with immunoSEQ multiplex PCR; in TCRdb, only in-frame clones are kept and a portion is missing. The sample has 60,000 to 90,000 clones, 60% to 70% seen once. About this clone: Antigen unknown.

The V and J genes are TRBV5-4 and TRBJ1-2; unclear D gene. Sequencing used PBMCs. This TCR came from a man in his forties in good health and CMV-seropositive. CDR3 amino acids: CASSPPLRDYGYTF. The CDR3 DNA is TGTGCCAGCAGCCCCCCCCTTCGGGATTATGGCTACACCTTC.